The rows below give T cell receptor beta chains drawn from one sample of a study of blood T cell repertoires in COVID-19. TCRdb's table, derived via immunoSEQ multiplex PCR, lists solely in-frame clones and lacks some. The sample lists approximately 42,000 clones; around three quarters were seen once. Material: peripheral blood. Source of these receptors: a man of 80 years or more with acute or convalescent COVID-19. Both conserved end residues are part of each CDR3. The order of the fields is D gene, V gene, J gene, clone size, CDR3 protein, CDR3 DNA. D genes are given only for firm matches. Clone size is given for some rows only: seen once, a few or many times, or a class if the clone is expanded.

d_call: .; v_call: TRBV7-8; j_call: TRBJ2-2; clone_size: .; cdr3_aa: CASSLDQAVAGELFF; cdr3_nt: TGTGCCAGCAGCTTAGATCAGGCAGTGGCCGGGGAGCTGTTTTTT
d_call: .; v_call: TRBV6-2/TRBV6-3; j_call: TRBJ1-2; clone_size: .; cdr3_aa: CASSLRNTGYTF; cdr3_nt: TGTGCCAGCAGTTTGAGAAATACGGGCTACACCTTC
d_call: TRBD2; v_call: TRBV4-1; j_call: TRBJ2-7; clone_size: few; cdr3_aa: CASSPLAGGWYEQYF; cdr3_nt: TGCGCCAGCAGCCCACTAGCGGGAGGATGGTACGAGCAGTACTTC
d_call: TRBD1; v_call: TRBV6-1; j_call: TRBJ1-3; clone_size: .; cdr3_aa: CASSENRGQNTIYF; cdr3_nt: TGTGCCAGCAGTGAAAACAGGGGGCAGAACACCATATATTTT
d_call: TRBD1; v_call: TRBV15; j_call: TRBJ1-3; clone_size: .; cdr3_aa: CATSRDQVAGGIYF; cdr3_nt: TGTGCCACCAGCAGAGACCAAGTGGCAGGGGGTATATATTTT
d_call: TRBD2; v_call: TRBV6-2/TRBV6-3; j_call: TRBJ2-5; clone_size: .; cdr3_aa: CASSWPQVSSGAQETQYF; cdr3_nt: TGTGCCAGCAGTTGGCCCCAGGTTTCTAGCGGGGCACAAGAGACCCAGTACTTC
d_call: TRBD2; v_call: TRBV5-1; j_call: TRBJ2-7; clone_size: .; cdr3_aa: CASSLDAAGGPSYEQYF; cdr3_nt: TGCGCCAGCAGCTTGGATGCAGCGGGAGGGCCCTCCTACGAGCAGTACTTC
d_call: TRBD1; v_call: TRBV6-5; j_call: TRBJ2-2; clone_size: few; cdr3_aa: CASSRDRVNTGELFF; cdr3_nt: TGTGCCAGCAGTCGGGACAGGGTGAACACCGGGGAGCTGTTTTTT
d_call: TRBD1; v_call: TRBV14; j_call: TRBJ1-6; clone_size: .; cdr3_aa: CASSPPGQYNSPLHF; cdr3_nt: TGTGCCAGCAGCCCACCGGGACAGTATAATTCACCCCTCCACTTT
d_call: TRBD1; v_call: TRBV19; j_call: TRBJ2-2; clone_size: few; cdr3_aa: CASSPSDRITGELFF; cdr3_nt: TGTGCCAGTAGTCCGTCGGACAGGATCACCGGGGAGCTGTTTTTT
d_call: .; v_call: TRBV19; j_call: TRBJ1-5; clone_size: .; cdr3_aa: CAASKENANQPQHF; cdr3_nt: TGTGCCGCCTCCAAGGAGAACGCTAATCAGCCCCAGCATTTT
d_call: TRBD2; v_call: TRBV11-2; j_call: TRBJ2-5; clone_size: .; cdr3_aa: CASSFSDRLAGEETQYF; cdr3_nt: TGTGCCAGCAGCTTTTCCGACCGACTAGCGGGAGAAGAGACCCAGTACTTC
d_call: .; v_call: TRBV19; j_call: TRBJ2-7; clone_size: .; cdr3_aa: CGREEGWYEQYF; cdr3_nt: TGCGGGCGGGAAGAGGGATGGTACGAGCAGTACTTC
d_call: TRBD1; v_call: TRBV6-9; j_call: TRBJ2-7; clone_size: .; cdr3_aa: CASSFGQGAFEQYF; cdr3_nt: TGTGCCAGCAGTTTTGGACAGGGGGCTTTCGAGCAGTACTTC
d_call: .; v_call: TRBV6-1; j_call: TRBJ1-2; clone_size: many; cdr3_aa: CASSEGGRYGYTF; cdr3_nt: TGTGCCAGCAGTGAGGGGGGTCGGTATGGCTACACCTTC
d_call: .; v_call: TRBV7-2; j_call: TRBJ1-6; clone_size: .; cdr3_aa: CASSLAPYARGNSPLHF; cdr3_nt: TGTGCCAGCAGCTTAGCGCCCTACGCGCGGGGGAATTCACCCCTCCACTTT
d_call: TRBD2; v_call: TRBV2; j_call: TRBJ2-2; clone_size: few; cdr3_aa: CASSEERGTGELFF; cdr3_nt: TGTGCCAGCAGTGAAGAGCGGGGCACCGGGGAGCTGTTTTTT
d_call: TRBD2; v_call: TRBV7-2; j_call: TRBJ2-1; clone_size: .; cdr3_aa: CASSLVVLARSSYNEQFF; cdr3_nt: TGTGCCAGCAGCTTAGTAGTACTAGCGCGAAGCTCCTACAATGAGCAGTTCTTC
d_call: TRBD1; v_call: TRBV28; j_call: TRBJ1-2; clone_size: .; cdr3_aa: CASSGTGVGYGYTF; cdr3_nt: TGTGCCAGCAGTGGTACAGGGGTGGGCTATGGCTACACCTTC
d_call: .; v_call: TRBV30; j_call: TRBJ2-3; clone_size: .; cdr3_aa: CAGGRENTDTQYF; cdr3_nt: TGTGCCGGGGGCCGGGAGAACACAGATACGCAGTATTTT
d_call: TRBD2; v_call: TRBV7-2; j_call: TRBJ2-5; clone_size: .; cdr3_aa: CASSLEGGSETQYF; cdr3_nt: TGTGCCAGCAGCTTAGAGGGCGGGAGCGAGACCCAGTACTTC
d_call: .; v_call: TRBV7-9; j_call: TRBJ1-2; clone_size: .; cdr3_aa: CASSLSGRYYTF; cdr3_nt: TGTGCCAGCAGCCTCTCAGGGCGATACTACACCTTC
d_call: TRBD2; v_call: TRBV5-1; j_call: TRBJ2-1; clone_size: few; cdr3_aa: CASSLGVAGGIEQFF; cdr3_nt: TGCGCCAGCAGCTTGGGAGTAGCGGGAGGGATTGAGCAGTTCTTC
d_call: .; v_call: TRBV15; j_call: TRBJ2-3; clone_size: .; cdr3_aa: CATSSRDTSTDTQYF; cdr3_nt: TGTGCCACCAGCAGCCGGGACACTAGCACAGATACGCAGTATTTT
d_call: TRBD1; v_call: TRBV6-1; j_call: TRBJ2-7; clone_size: .; cdr3_aa: CASSEGTGFYEQYF; cdr3_nt: TGTGCCAGCAGTGAAGGGACAGGATTCTACGAGCAGTACTTC
d_call: .; v_call: TRBV28; j_call: TRBJ1-1; clone_size: .; cdr3_aa: CATKLNLEAFF; cdr3_nt: TGTGCCACCAAGCTGAACCTTGAAGCTTTCTTT
d_call: TRBD2; v_call: TRBV27; j_call: TRBJ2-5; clone_size: .; cdr3_aa: CASSLTEREQETQYF; cdr3_nt: TGTGCCAGCAGTTTAACCGAGCGGGAGCAAGAGACCCAGTACTTC
d_call: TRBD2; v_call: TRBV14; j_call: TRBJ2-3; clone_size: .; cdr3_aa: CASSHPGLAGGPPDTQYF; cdr3_nt: TGTGCCAGCAGCCACCCGGGACTAGCGGGAGGGCCTCCAGATACGCAGTATTTT
d_call: TRBD1; v_call: TRBV5-8; j_call: TRBJ1-6; clone_size: .; cdr3_aa: CASSVDRAIVNSPLHF; cdr3_nt: TGTGCCAGCAGCGTGGACAGGGCTATCGTTAATTCACCCCTCCACTTT
d_call: TRBD1; v_call: TRBV5-5; j_call: TRBJ2-7; clone_size: few; cdr3_aa: CASSIRDRPLEQYF; cdr3_nt: TGTGCCAGCAGCATCCGGGACAGGCCCCTCGAGCAGTACTTC
d_call: TRBD2; v_call: TRBV24-1; j_call: TRBJ2-2; clone_size: .; cdr3_aa: CATSDLSLAAGELFF; cdr3_nt: TGTGCCACCAGTGATTTGTCACTAGCGGCCGGGGAGCTGTTTTTT
d_call: .; v_call: TRBV7-3; j_call: TRBJ2-7; clone_size: .; cdr3_aa: CASSLKRDYEQYF; cdr3_nt: TGTGCCAGCAGCTTAAAGAGGGACTACGAGCAGTACTTC
d_call: .; v_call: TRBV5-1; j_call: TRBJ1-2; clone_size: .; cdr3_aa: CASSLGQAANYGYTF; cdr3_nt: TGCGCCAGCAGCTTGGGACAGGCCGCGAACTATGGCTACACCTTC
d_call: .; v_call: TRBV19; j_call: TRBJ2-7; clone_size: .; cdr3_aa: CASSTQRQSYEQYF; cdr3_nt: TGTGCCAGTAGTACGCAAAGACAGTCCTACGAGCAGTACTTC